This is a list of T cell receptor beta chains from one sample in a study of blood T cells in healthy people across ages. Each CDR3 protein is one row after TCRdb ran MiXCR on the 5' RACE reads. Of fewer than 1 million distinct CDR3 sequences in the sample, more than 40% are singletons; the top ten hold 15% to 25%. Sequencing input: blood. Receptors were obtained from a man in his sixties in good health. The conserved cysteine and the conserved F or W are not part of the CDR3 here.

J gene: TRBJ2-5
V gene: TRBV5-1
CDR3 protein: ASSLAETGSWETQY

J gene: TRBJ1-6
V gene: TRBV7-8
CDR3 protein: ASSLGVDVGGSPLH

J gene: -
V gene: TRBV2
CDR3 protein: ASSMTGSTGEQY

J gene: TRBJ2-1
V gene: TRBV3-1
CDR3 protein: ASSQTSGSGNEQF

J gene: TRBJ2-6
V gene: TRBV7-2
CDR3 protein: ASSFVGAPSSSGANVLT

J gene: TRBJ2-3
V gene: TRBV20-1
CDR3 protein: SAQVRTDTQY

J gene: TRBJ1-2
V gene: TRBV11-2
CDR3 protein: ASSLAEHLTPRGGYT

J gene: TRBJ2-1
V gene: TRBV20-1
CDR3 protein: SASRVGSYNEQF

J gene: TRBJ2-5
V gene: TRBV12-3/TRBV12-4
CDR3 protein: ASSSRSETQY

J gene: TRBJ1-5
V gene: TRBV21-1
CDR3 protein: ASSPSGLAGGRRGTVSNQPQH

J gene: TRBJ2-3
V gene: TRBV3-1
CDR3 protein: ASSLEGLAGGPVDTQY

J gene: TRBJ2-7
V gene: TRBV7-9
CDR3 protein: ASSLAQGMGYEQY

J gene: TRBJ2-7
V gene: TRBV7-2
CDR3 protein: ASSPKAVGSYEQY

J gene: TRBJ2-3
V gene: TRBV14
CDR3 protein: ASSQGSGGGLDTQY

J gene: TRBJ1-5
V gene: TRBV2
CDR3 protein: ASLAEAGGNQPQH

J gene: TRBJ2-1
V gene: TRBV4-1
CDR3 protein: ASSRLASNEQF

J gene: TRBJ2-3
V gene: TRBV2
CDR3 protein: ASRELRTSTDTQY

J gene: TRBJ2-7
V gene: TRBV4-2
CDR3 protein: ASSQGLAGAEQY

J gene: TRBJ1-1
V gene: TRBV5-1
CDR3 protein: ASRIGQGARSSNTEAF

J gene: TRBJ2-1
V gene: TRBV6-6
CDR3 protein: ASSLAGTGEF

J gene: TRBJ1-5
V gene: TRBV4-2
CDR3 protein: ASSQSPGGHQPQH

J gene: TRBJ2-3
V gene: TRBV6-5
CDR3 protein: ASSYFLAGDTDTQY

J gene: TRBJ2-1
V gene: TRBV7-2
CDR3 protein: ASSRTGTKGEQF

J gene: TRBJ2-3
V gene: TRBV18
CDR3 protein: ASSPPMGGSTDTQY

J gene: TRBJ2-5
V gene: TRBV6-1
CDR3 protein: ASRSRETQY

J gene: TRBJ2-3
V gene: TRBV10-3
CDR3 protein: AISRDRDTDTQY

J gene: TRBJ2-3
V gene: TRBV10-3
CDR3 protein: AISEAGVTDTQY

J gene: -
V gene: TRBV12-3/TRBV12-4
CDR3 protein: ASRLSGGYNEQY

J gene: TRBJ2-3
V gene: TRBV15
CDR3 protein: ATSRGRDFGTDTQY

J gene: TRBJ2-5
V gene: TRBV5-1
CDR3 protein: ASNREGRTQETQY

J gene: TRBJ2-3
V gene: TRBV20-1
CDR3 protein: SARGGSSDTQY

J gene: TRBJ2-1
V gene: TRBV5-1
CDR3 protein: ASSLELRGWDEQF

J gene: TRBJ2-7
V gene: TRBV7-6
CDR3 protein: ASSLRTGGNYEQY

J gene: TRBJ2-1
V gene: TRBV24-1
CDR3 protein: ATSEGSGGGYNEQF

J gene: TRBJ1-1
V gene: TRBV24-1
CDR3 protein: ATSAQGLEAF

J gene: TRBJ1-1
V gene: TRBV27
CDR3 protein: ASSRTGTGNTEAF

J gene: TRBJ2-5
V gene: TRBV7-2
CDR3 protein: ASSPWDRGEETQY

J gene: TRBJ2-2
V gene: TRBV29-1
CDR3 protein: SGVKVTTGELF

J gene: TRBJ1-2
V gene: TRBV30
CDR3 protein: AWSGQGVTGYT

J gene: TRBJ1-1
V gene: TRBV5-1
CDR3 protein: ASSRGGELNTEAF

J gene: TRBJ2-5
V gene: TRBV7-2
CDR3 protein: ASSRRGLTQETQY

J gene: TRBJ2-1
V gene: TRBV20-1
CDR3 protein: SARDWDRVSYNEQF

J gene: TRBJ2-7
V gene: TRBV29-1
CDR3 protein: SVDSSRSVQFNEQY